The TCR beta chain under discussion was sequenced for a study of regulatory T cells in long-lasting Graves disease. Regarding the study as a whole: Possibly, too few samples lowered accuracy. Persistent patients shared more public clonotypes (roughly 2,800) than new patients (roughly 970).

With V trimmed by 1 base and J by 4 bases, 16 bases remained unmatched. Per the germline V gene, CDR1 is DFQATT and CDR2 is SNEGSKA (reference sequence). The CDR3 runs to 18 residues. Investigators prepared the TCR beta libraries by applying iRepertoire HTBI primers and Arm-PCR of CDR3 regions. Original methodology: Spanning all samples, the identified segments comprised 62 TRBV and approximately 13 TRBJ. TCRdb used MiXCR to reprocess the multiplex PCR reads, holding one entry per CDR3 protein. None of the V and J calls come from the authors' own analysis; TCRdb made them. The profile shows about 320,000 distinct CDR3 sequences, 18% of them singletons. This clonotype was counted a single time. Its antigen is not identified. Time point denoted: newly diagnosed GD, antithyroid drugs for less than 3 months. The authors made the TCR library using RNA they extracted from PBMCs.

V gene TRBV20-1 combines with J gene TRBJ2-1; 7 nucleotides agree with TRBD1. The receptor comes from a female donor with Graves disease. This specimen consisted of peripheral blood mononuclear cells (PBMCs), obtained at new diagnosis, from a patient treated with antithyroid drugs. The chain's CDR3 is CSARVGEGALRGYNEQFF. In DNA form, the CDR3 reads TGCAGTGCTAGAGTAGGAGAGGGGGCCCTACGGGGATACAATGAGCAGTTCTTC.